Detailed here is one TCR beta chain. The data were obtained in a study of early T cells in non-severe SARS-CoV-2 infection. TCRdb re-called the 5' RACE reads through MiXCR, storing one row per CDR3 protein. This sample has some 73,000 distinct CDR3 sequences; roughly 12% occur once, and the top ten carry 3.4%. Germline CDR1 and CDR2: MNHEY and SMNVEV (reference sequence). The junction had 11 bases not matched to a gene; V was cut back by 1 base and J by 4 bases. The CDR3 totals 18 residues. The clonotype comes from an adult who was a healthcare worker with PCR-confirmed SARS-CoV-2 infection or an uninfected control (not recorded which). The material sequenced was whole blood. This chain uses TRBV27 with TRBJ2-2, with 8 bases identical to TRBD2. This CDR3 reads CASSLWASLAGRTGELFF. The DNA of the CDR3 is TGTGCCAGCAGTTTATGGGCTTCTCTAGCGGGCCGCACCGGGGAGCTGTTTTTT.